Listed below are T cell receptor beta chains from one sample, sequenced in a study of shared clonotypes between healthy human individuals. Generated by immunoSEQ multiplex PCR, the TCRdb table keeps only in-frame clones and is missing some. The table shows a few million clones, with roughly nine tenths occurring only once. Sequencing input: naive CD4+ T cells sorted from blood. Source of these receptors: a man in his late teens or twenties in good health. Both conserved end residues are part of each CDR3. The D gene is left open where the match is weak. The listing skips clone size in some rows; elsewhere it reads once, few, many or a size class.

V gene,J gene,clone size,D gene,CDR3 protein,CDR3 DNA
TRBV6-6,TRBJ1-5,.,.,CASSYSNVGQPQHF,TGTGCCAGCAGTTACTCAAATGTTGGTCAGCCCCAGCATTTT
TRBV10-2,TRBJ1-5,.,TRBD1,CASRRQGLSNQPQHF,TGCGCCAGCAGGAGACAGGGGCTTAGCAATCAGCCCCAGCATTTT
TRBV7-9,TRBJ2-6,.,.,CASSRAGANVLTF,TGTGCCAGCAGCAGGGCTGGGGCCAACGTCCTGACTTTC
TRBV25-1,TRBJ2-5,.,.,CASSDETDSIATQYF,TGTGCCAGCAGTGACGAGACAGATTCGATAGCGACCCAGTACTTC
TRBV4-1,TRBJ1-1,once,TRBD1,CASSQGWDRPGTEAFF,TGCGCCAGCAGCCAGGGTTGGGACAGGCCGGGCACTGAAGCTTTCTTT
TRBV4-3,TRBJ2-7,.,.,CASSQEYRTFAYEQYF,TGCGCCAGCAGCCAGGAGTATAGGACGTTCGCCTACGAGCAGTACTTC
TRBV11-2,TRBJ2-1,.,TRBD2,CASSLSGGSYNEQFF,TGTGCCAGCAGCTTGAGCGGGGGTTCCTACAATGAGCAGTTCTTC
TRBV10-3,TRBJ2-7,.,TRBD1,CAIREHGTGGSSGLREQYF,TGTGCCATCAGGGAGCACGGGACAGGGGGATCTAGCGGACTACGGGAGCAGTACTTC
TRBV18,TRBJ2-7,.,.,CASSLTDYEQYF,TGTGCCAGCTCACTAACTGACTACGAGCAGTACTTC
TRBV6-5,TRBJ1-6,.,.,CASSRTGSNSPLHF,TGTGCCAGCAGTCGGACGGGTTCAAATTCACCCCTCCACTTT
TRBV4-1,TRBJ1-1,.,.,CASSPWPLGRNTEAFF,TGCGCCAGCAGCCCCTGGCCCCTGGGGAGGAACACTGAAGCTTTCTTT
TRBV5-1,TRBJ1-1,.,.,CASKVGGNTEAFF,TGCGCCAGCAAGGTGGGCGGGAACACTGAAGCTTTCTTT
TRBV2,TRBJ2-1,.,.,CASSEAGAALHEQFF,TGTGCCAGCAGTGAAGCGGGAGCGGCCCTTCATGAGCAGTTCTTC
TRBV5-8,TRBJ1-6,once,.,CASSPRRDPLHF,TGTGCCAGCAGCCCTCGACGGGATCCCCTCCACTTT
TRBV25-1,TRBJ2-7,.,TRBD1,CASSEGRTGLYEQYF,TGTGCCAGCAGTGAAGGGAGGACAGGGTTGTACGAGCAGTACTTC
TRBV27,TRBJ2-5,.,.,CASSLEGRQETQYF,TGTGCCAGCAGTCTCGAGGGCCGCCAAGAGACCCAGTACTTC
TRBV11-1,TRBJ1-5,.,TRBD1,CASSPGGQVGQPQHF,TGTGCCAGCAGCCCAGGGGGGCAGGTCGGTCAGCCCCAGCATTTT
TRBV2,TRBJ1-2,.,.,CASSEDTNYGYTF,TGTGCCAGCAGTGAGGACACCAACTATGGCTACACCTTC
TRBV6-5,TRBJ2-7,.,.,CASSGGGIGEQYF,TGTGCCAGCTCCGGTGGGGGTATTGGCGAGCAGTACTTC
TRBV21-1,TRBJ2-7,.,.,CASTLRGGTGPYEQYF,TGTGCCAGCACCCTGAGGGGGGGGACAGGGCCCTACGAGCAGTACTTC
TRBV4-1,TRBJ1-2,.,TRBD1,CASSQGGTGINYGYTF,TGCGCCAGCAGCCAAGGAGGGACAGGGATCAACTATGGCTACACCTTC
TRBV10-1,TRBJ1-2,.,.,CASSRGQSFCVYTF,TGCGCCAGCAGCCGAGGACAGAGCTTTTGTGTCTACACCTTC
TRBV19,TRBJ1-1,.,.,CASSIPGRASEAFF,TGTGCCAGTAGTATCCCCGGGAGGGCGTCTGAAGCTTTCTTT
TRBV19,TRBJ1-1,.,.,CASSISRGLEAFF,TGTGCCAGTAGTATTAGTAGGGGCTTGGAAGCTTTCTTT
TRBV7-2,TRBJ2-5,.,.,CASSLGGGAETQYF,TGTGCCAGCAGCTTAGGGGGGGGCGCGGAGACCCAGTACTTC
TRBV5-1,TRBJ1-1,.,TRBD1,CASSHTGDTEAFF,TGCGCCAGCAGCCACACAGGGGACACTGAAGCTTTCTTT
TRBV9,TRBJ2-5,.,TRBD2,CASSVRASGAQETQYF,TGTGCCAGCAGCGTAAGGGCTAGCGGGGCTCAAGAGACCCAGTACTTC
TRBV19,TRBJ1-4,.,.,CASTETPSTNEKLFF,TGTGCCAGTACCGAAACACCGTCAACTAATGAAAAACTGTTTTTT
TRBV5-1,TRBJ2-7,.,.,CASSPKGSAGLGYEQYF,TGCGCCAGCAGCCCGAAGGGTTCCGCGGGTTTGGGCTACGAGCAGTACTTC
TRBV28,TRBJ2-7,.,.,CASIGHLMRHEQYF,TGTGCCAGCATCGGACATCTAATGAGGCACGAGCAGTACTTC
TRBV5-1,TRBJ1-4,.,TRBD1,CASSETGDRNEKLFF,TGCGCCAGCAGCGAAACAGGGGACCGCAATGAAAAACTGTTTTTT
TRBV2,TRBJ1-1,.,.,CASIPPAGTMNTEAFF,TGTGCCAGCATCCCCCCCGCCGGAACGATGAACACTGAAGCTTTCTTT
TRBV29-1,TRBJ2-3,.,.,CSVVGARGTDTQYF,TGCAGCGTTGTGGGGGCTAGAGGCACAGATACGCAGTATTTT
TRBV6-6,TRBJ2-7,.,.,CASSAPGYPYEQYF,TGTGCCAGCAGCGCCCCGGGGTACCCCTACGAGCAGTACTTC
TRBV10-3,TRBJ1-2,.,TRBD1,CATLGGNRGFNYGYTF,TGTGCCACCCTAGGTGGAAACAGGGGATTTAACTATGGCTACACCTTC
TRBV25-1,TRBJ1-4,.,.,CASSASATNEKLFF,TGTGCCAGCAGTGCCTCGGCAACTAATGAAAAACTGTTTTTT
TRBV27,TRBJ1-2,once,.,CASGTGRGYTF,TGTGCCAGCGGGACCGGGCGCGGCTACACCTTC
TRBV28,TRBJ1-2,.,.,CASSLLTVNYGYTF,TGTGCCAGCAGTTTATTAACGGTAAACTATGGCTACACCTTC
TRBV18,TRBJ2-6,.,TRBD2,CASSPRLAGGPGGANVLTF,TGTGCCAGCTCACCACGGCTAGCGGGAGGACCAGGTGGGGCCAACGTCCTGACTTTC
TRBV6-1,TRBJ2-1,.,.,CASTLEFWNEQFF,TGTGCCAGCACCCTGGAATTTTGGAATGAGCAGTTCTTC
TRBV6-5,TRBJ1-1,.,.,CASSYSWTTNAEAFF,TGTGCCAGCAGTTACTCGTGGACCACGAACGCTGAAGCTTTCTTT
TRBV7-2,TRBJ2-3,.,.,CASTRQPSTDTQYF,TGTGCCAGCACCCGACAGCCTTCCACAGATACGCAGTATTTT
TRBV5-6,TRBJ2-1,.,TRBD2,CASSTRTSGRVFPYNEQFF,TGTGCCAGCAGCACCCGGACTAGCGGGAGGGTTTTCCCCTACAATGAGCAGTTCTTC
TRBV28,TRBJ1-5,.,.,CASSLPGFGQPQHF,TGTGCCAGCAGTTTACCCGGTTTTGGTCAGCCCCAGCATTTT
TRBV7-2,TRBJ2-4,.,TRBD1,CASSLGQTGNIQYF,TGTGCCAGCAGCTTAGGACAGACAGGGAACATTCAGTACTTC
TRBV7-8,TRBJ1-2,.,.,CASSPGAANYGYTF,TGTGCCAGCAGCCCCGGGGCCGCTAACTATGGCTACACCTTC
TRBV9,TRBJ2-1,.,TRBD2,CASSVDPAGGRNEQFF,TGTGCCAGCAGCGTAGATCCAGCGGGGGGTCGCAATGAGCAGTTCTTC
TRBV7-2,TRBJ1-4,.,.,CASSLDREKLFF,TGTGCCAGCAGCTTAGACCGTGAAAAACTGTTTTTT
TRBV13,TRBJ1-1,.,.,CASSNSRPGPTEAFF,TGTGCCAGCAGCAATTCAAGGCCAGGACCAACTGAAGCTTTCTTT
TRBV10-3,TRBJ1-5,.,.,CAISDRENQPQHF,TGTGCCATCAGTGACAGGGAAAATCAGCCCCAGCATTTT
TRBV6-6,TRBJ2-2,.,TRBD2,CASSYSGSDTGELFF,TGTGCCAGCAGTTATAGCGGGAGTGACACCGGGGAGCTGTTTTTT
TRBV28,TRBJ2-1,once,.,CASSFGSYNEQFF,TGTGCCAGCAGTTTCGGCTCCTACAATGAGCAGTTCTTC
TRBV5-4,TRBJ2-1,.,TRBD1,CASSSGTGDWDEQFF,TGTGCCAGCAGCTCCGGGACAGGAGACTGGGATGAGCAGTTCTTC
TRBV29-1,TRBJ2-5,.,TRBD2,CSASGGRQETQYF,TGCAGCGCTAGCGGGGGGAGGCAAGAGACCCAGTACTTC
TRBV5-1,TRBJ1-1,once,.,CASSLESGMNTEAFF,TGCGCCAGCAGCTTGGAGTCAGGGATGAACACTGAAGCTTTCTTT
TRBV5-1,TRBJ2-3,.,TRBD2,CASSLARTGTSGMSTDTQYF,TGCGCCAGCAGCTTGGCCAGGACCGGGACTAGCGGGATGAGCACAGATACGCAGTATTTT
TRBV10-3,TRBJ1-4,.,.,CAISETGEKLFF,TGTGCCATCAGTGAAACGGGCGAAAAACTGTTTTTT
TRBV7-2,TRBJ1-1,.,.,CASSLVAGNTEAFF,TGTGCCAGCAGCTTAGTGGCTGGGAACACTGAAGCTTTCTTT
TRBV5-1,TRBJ1-6,.,.,CASSSTGDNNSPLHF,TGCGCCAGCAGCTCAACGGGAGATAATAATTCACCCCTCCACTTT